The 12 T cell receptor beta chains in this list originate from one sample, sequenced in a study of blood T cell repertoires in COVID-19. Profiled with immunoSEQ multiplex PCR; TCRdb holds only in-frame clones, not every one. The sample lists 200,000 to 250,000 clones, around four fifths occurring once. Sequenced sample: peripheral blood. The receptors were sampled from a woman older than 75 with active or convalescent COVID-19.

The rearrangement links TRBV11-3 to TRBJ2-3; D might be TRBD2 (7 bases). The CDR3 totals 16 residues. The V end lost 6 bases, the J end lost 1 base, and 17 bases lay between the germline ends. CDR1 SGHNT and CDR2 YENEEA come from the germline V gene. CDR3 DNA sequence: TGTGCCAGCAGTCCTCTGGCGGGGGCCCGCACAGATACGCAGTATTTT. Translated, it gives CASSPLAGARTDTQYF. Based on the CDR3 plus reference TRBV11-3 and TRBJ2-3, the full variable domain is EAGVVQSPRYKIIEKKQPVAFWCNPISGHNTLYWYLQNLGQGPELLIRYENEEAVDDSQLPKDRFSAERLKGVDSTLKIQPAELGDSAVYLCASSPLAGARTDTQYFGPGTRLTVL.

V gene TRBV2 combines with J gene TRBJ2-3; D gene ambiguous. The CDR3 consists of 12 residues. Deletions cut 8 bases from V and 6 bases from J, with 12 bases between. Germline V gives CDR1 SNHLY, CDR2 FYNNEI. Written as DNA, the CDR3 is TGTGCCAGCGTCAGGTCGGTGGATACGCAGTATTTT. Translation gives CASVRSVDTQYF.

The V and J genes are TRBV19 and TRBJ1-2, with a possible D match to TRBD1 (6 bases). V was shortened by 5 bases and J by 3 bases, with 16 bases between the two germline ends. The CDR3 sequence is 15 residues long. Germline CDR1 and CDR2: LNHDA and SQIVND (reference sequence). The CDR3 region has the DNA TGTGCCAGTAGTTCGGACAGCCAAGGCTACTATGGCTACACCTTC. Amino acid sequence: CASSSDSQGYYGYTF.

Notes on this clone: The sample holds other DNA sequences that translate to the same CDR3. J is TRBJ1-1 and V is TRBV18, with a weak D call TRBD1 (6 bases). Per the germline V gene, CDR1 is KGHSH and CDR2 is LQKENI. There are 12 residues in the CDR3. The V end was cut by 4 bases, the J end by 7 bases, with 10 bases between. The CDR3 bases are TGTGCCAGCTCACGACTACAGGGTGAAGCTTTCTTT. It encodes CASSRLQGEAFF.

The chain has TRBV30 and TRBJ2-4; 9 nucleotides line up with TRBD1. V gave up 0 bases and J gave up 6 bases; unmatched junction bases: 6. CDR3 size: 15 residues. Germline V gene lookup returns CDR1 GTSNPN and CDR2 SVGIG (reference sequence). CDR3 residues: CAWSVFGQGINIQYF. The CDR3 region has the DNA TGTGCCTGGAGTGTATTTGGACAGGGGATAAACATTCAGTACTTC.

The rearrangement links TRBV28 to TRBJ1-2, with D maybe TRBD1 (6 bases). Germline V CDR1 and CDR2: MDHEN, SYDVKM. V lost 3 bases to trimming and J lost 7 bases, with 18 bases between them. The CDR3 contains 15 residues. CDR3 coding DNA: TGTGCCAGCAGTTTGATGGGCGGGGGCGGTTTTGGCTACACCTTC. Translation gives CASSLMGGGGFGYTF.

The rearrangement joins TRBV10-3 to TRBJ1-6; TRBD1 agrees at 7 bases. Germline V lookup: CDR1 ENHRY, CDR2 SYGVKD. Trimming at V came to 5 bases and at J to 5 bases, leaving 3 bases not matched to a gene. This CDR3 is built from 14 residues. CDR3: CAISQQGNNSPLHF. The DNA for the CDR3 is TGTGCCATCAGTCAACAGGGGAATAATTCACCCCTCCACTTT.

The V gene is TRBV10-3, the J gene TRBJ2-5; weak D call: TRBD1 (7 bases). V was shortened by 10 bases and J by 5 bases, with 23 bases between the two germline ends. CDR3 length: 15 amino acids. The germline CDR1 and CDR2 sequences are ENHRY and SYGVKD. The CDR3: CATEPGGGGRETQYF. DNA for the CDR3: TGTGCCACCGAGCCTGGAGGGGGCGGTCGCGAGACCCAGTACTTC.

The V gene is TRBV4-2, the J gene TRBJ1-1, with D tentatively TRBD1 (5 bases). Germline loops: CDR1 LGHNA, CDR2 YNFKEQ. Trimming shortened V by 4 bases and J by 1 base, and 13 bases separated the two germline ends. The CDR3 runs to 15 residues. The CDR3: CASSPPQGGNTEAFF. The DNA for the CDR3 is TGTGCCAGCAGCCCCCCTCAGGGAGGGAACACTGAAGCTTTCTTT.

V and J are TRBV2 and TRBJ2-2; TRBD2 matches at 8 bases. Germline lookup yields CDR1 SNHLY and CDR2 FYNNEI. The length of the CDR3 is 16 residues. The junction had 11 bases not matched to a gene; V was cut back by 4 bases and J by 7 bases. The DNA of the CDR3 is TGTGCCAGCAGTGGACGGGAGGGCCGGGGAAGCGGGGAGCTGTTTTTT. This translates into CASSGREGRGSGELFF.

The genes are TRBV4-2 and TRBJ1-1; D gene uncertain. V dropped 6 bases and J dropped 0 bases, with 11 bases sitting between them. CDR1 and CDR2 (germline): LGHNA, YNFKEQ. The length of the CDR3 is 14 residues. Here the CDR3 DNA reads TGTGCCAGCAGAAGCGCCCGTTTGAACACTGAAGCTTTCTTT. Translated: CASRSARLNTEAFF.

This clone has more than one count but fewer than ten. The chain combines TRBV6-5 with TRBJ1-1; D call uncertain. Trimming took off 0 bases at V and 0 bases at J, with 5 bases between the two ends. Looked up from germline, CDR1 is MNHEY and CDR2 is SVGAGI. The CDR3 covers 14 residues. The CDR3 reads CASSYSPVNTEAFF. Written as DNA, the CDR3 is TGTGCCAGCAGTTACTCGCCAGTGAACACTGAAGCTTTCTTT.